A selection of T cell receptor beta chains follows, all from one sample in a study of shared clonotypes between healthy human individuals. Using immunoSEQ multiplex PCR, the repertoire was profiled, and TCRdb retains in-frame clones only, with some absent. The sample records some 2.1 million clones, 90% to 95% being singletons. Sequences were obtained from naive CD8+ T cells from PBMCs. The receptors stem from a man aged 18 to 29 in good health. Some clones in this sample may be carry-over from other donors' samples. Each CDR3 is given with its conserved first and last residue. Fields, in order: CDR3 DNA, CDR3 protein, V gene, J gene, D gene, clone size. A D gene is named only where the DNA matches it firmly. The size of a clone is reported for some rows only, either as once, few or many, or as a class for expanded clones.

TGTGCCAGCAGCTTGGGCTCGGACGGCGAGCAGTACTTC	CASSLGSDGEQYF	TRBV5-4	TRBJ2-7	-	-
TGCGCCAGCAGCCAGGGTCCCGCGACAGGGCCCTACGAGCAGTACTTC	CASSQGPATGPYEQYF	TRBV4-3	TRBJ2-7	TRBD1	-
TGTGCCAGCAGCCCCCGGGACCGCGCCTACGAGCAGTACTTC	CASSPRDRAYEQYF	TRBV7-9	TRBJ2-7	-	-
TGCGCCAGCAGCCGGACTAGCGGAAAAGAGACCCAGTACTTC	CASSRTSGKETQYF	TRBV5-1	TRBJ2-5	TRBD2	-
TGTGCCAGCAGCCCGGGACTAGCGGGAGAGACCCAGTACTTC	CASSPGLAGETQYF	TRBV7-2	TRBJ2-5	TRBD2	-
TGTGCCAGCAGTTTGGAATGGGGTGAAAAACTGTTTTTT	CASSLEWGEKLFF	TRBV28	TRBJ1-4	-	-
TGTGCCATCGGGCGGGCCCACTCTGGAAACACCATATATTTT	CAIGRAHSGNTIYF	TRBV10-3	TRBJ1-3	-	-
TGCGCCAGCAGCCCCGTGGGCAGTTCCGGCTACACCTTC	CASSPVGSSGYTF	TRBV4-1	TRBJ1-2	-	-
TGTGCCAGCAGTCCAATTGCCCTAGTTGACGAGCAGTACTTC	CASSPIALVDEQYF	TRBV28	TRBJ2-7	-	once
TGTGCCAGCAGTTTTCTCGGCGGCTACAATGAGCAGTTCTTC	CASSFLGGYNEQFF	TRBV27	TRBJ2-1	-	once
TGCGCCAGCAGCCAGGGTACCCTAGCGGGAGGAGTTTACAATGAGCAGTTCTTC	CASSQGTLAGGVYNEQFF	TRBV4-3	TRBJ2-1	TRBD2	-
TGCAGCGTTGATGTCAGGGTTGGGGAGACCCAGTACTTC	CSVDVRVGETQYF	TRBV29-1	TRBJ2-5	-	once
TGTGCCAGCAGCTATAAGACAGGGTCTGGAAACACCATATATTTT	CASSYKTGSGNTIYF	TRBV9	TRBJ1-3	TRBD1	-
TGTGCCATCAGTGACCCACCGGACAGGATGAACACCGGGGAGCTGTTTTTT	CAISDPPDRMNTGELFF	TRBV10-3	TRBJ2-2	TRBD1	-
TGTGCCAGCAGCCTCGGACCGGGGACCAGGTGGCCCCAGCATTTT	CASSLGPGTRWPQHF	TRBV11-2	TRBJ1-5	-	-
TGTGCCAGCAGTTTATCGAGAGTAGCGGGAGTTGACGAGCAGTACTTC	CASSLSRVAGVDEQYF	TRBV27	TRBJ2-7	TRBD2	-
TGTGCCAGCAGCTTAGATGGCTTGTGGGGGGCCAAAAACATTCAGTACTTC	CASSLDGLWGAKNIQYF	TRBV11-2	TRBJ2-4	-	-
TGTGCCAGCAGCTTAGGGAACATTGTAGCGTACAATGAGCAGTTCTTC	CASSLGNIVAYNEQFF	TRBV11-1	TRBJ2-1	-	-
TGTGCCAGCAGTTTACGGGACTGGACAGGGAGCACAGATACGCAGTATTTT	CASSLRDWTGSTDTQYF	TRBV27	TRBJ2-3	TRBD1	-
TGTGCCAGCACAACAGGGAGCTCTAATGAAAAACTGTTTTTT	CASTTGSSNEKLFF	TRBV6-1	TRBJ1-4	-	-
TGTGCCAGCAGCTTCCTGTTGGGGGTGCAAGAGACCCAGTACTTC	CASSFLLGVQETQYF	TRBV7-9	TRBJ2-5	-	once
TGTGCCAGCAGTATTGCAGGGCTCCGGGATCAGCCCCAGCATTTT	CASSIAGLRDQPQHF	TRBV7-2	TRBJ1-5	-	once
TGCGCCAGCAGCCGGCAGGGACTGGAATATGGCTACACCTTC	CASSRQGLEYGYTF	TRBV4-3	TRBJ1-2	-	-
TGTGCCAGCAGCTCGAGGGAGGGCGGGGACATTCAGTACTTC	CASSSREGGDIQYF	TRBV7-2	TRBJ2-4	TRBD2	-
TGTGCCAGCAGCGTAGAGGAGACCCCAACAGGGGCCGGGGAGCTGTTTTTT	CASSVEETPTGAGELFF	TRBV9	TRBJ2-2	TRBD1	-
TGTGCCAGCAGTCCAAACCCTCAGGTCAGGGAAGAGACCCAGTACTTC	CASSPNPQVREETQYF	TRBV25-1	TRBJ2-5	-	once
TGTGCCAGCAGCTTAAGTATACAGGGACTGTCTGGAAACACCATATATTTT	CASSLSIQGLSGNTIYF	TRBV11-2	TRBJ1-3	-	-
TGTGCCAGCAGCTGGTCAGATCAGCCCCAGCATTTT	CASSWSDQPQHF	TRBV7-9	TRBJ1-5	-	-
TGTGCCAGCAGTGATCGGGAATGGAAACTCAGTGGGCAGCCCCAGCATTTT	CASSDREWKLSGQPQHF	TRBV2	TRBJ1-5	-	-
TGTGCCAGCAGTGGGACTAGAAGGTATGAGCAGTTCTTC	CASSGTRRYEQFF	TRBV27	TRBJ2-1	TRBD2	-
TGTGCCAGCAGCCCCCCCGGGGGGAGCTCCTACAATGAGCAGTTCTTC	CASSPPGGSSYNEQFF	TRBV7-9	TRBJ2-1	TRBD2	-
TGTGCCAGCAGTAATACAGGGTATGGCTACACCTTC	CASSNTGYGYTF	TRBV27	TRBJ1-2	-	-
TGTGCCAGCAGCTTGGTCAGGGGCGCTGAAGCTTTCTTT	CASSLVRGAEAFF	TRBV5-6	TRBJ1-1	-	-